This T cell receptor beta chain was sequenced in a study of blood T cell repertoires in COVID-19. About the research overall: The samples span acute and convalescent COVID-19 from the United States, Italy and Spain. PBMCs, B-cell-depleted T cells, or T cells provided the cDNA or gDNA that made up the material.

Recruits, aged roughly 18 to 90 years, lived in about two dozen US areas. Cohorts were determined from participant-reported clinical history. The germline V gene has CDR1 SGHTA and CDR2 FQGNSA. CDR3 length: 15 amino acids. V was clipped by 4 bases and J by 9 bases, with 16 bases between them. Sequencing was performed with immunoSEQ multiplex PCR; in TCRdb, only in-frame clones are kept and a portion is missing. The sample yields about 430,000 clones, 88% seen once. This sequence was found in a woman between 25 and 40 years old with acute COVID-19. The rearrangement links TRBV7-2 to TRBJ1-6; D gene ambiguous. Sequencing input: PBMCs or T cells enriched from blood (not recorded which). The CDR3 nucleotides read TGTGCCAGCAGCTCCGGGCCAGGAGGGAGTTCACCCCTCCACTTT. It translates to CASSSGPGGSSPLHF.